The entry below describes one T cell receptor beta chain. These data belong to a study of blood T cell repertoires in COVID-19. Turning to the study itself: Acute-phase and convalescent COVID-19 samples originated in the United States, Italy and Spain. In each case, the material was cDNA or gDNA derived from T cells, B-cell-depleted T cells, or PBMCs.

Clones were sequenced by immunoSEQ multiplex PCR, and TCRdb holds only the in-frame ones, with some missing. The table records 150,000 to 190,000 clones, about 80% of them present only once. The length of the CDR3 is 16 residues. V lost 2 bases to trimming and J lost 6 bases, with 17 bases between them. The V gene's germline CDR1 is MNHEY and CDR2 SMNVEV (reference sequence). This chain joins TRBV27 and TRBJ2-1, with D perhaps matching TRBD1 (5 bases). The clonotype was recovered from a man between 50 and 59 years old who had recovered from COVID-19. Sequenced: PBMCs or T cells enriched from blood (not recorded which). The CDR3 here is CASSLVQGTYGNEQFF. CDR3 in DNA: TGTGCCAGCAGTTTAGTTCAGGGAACGTATGGCAATGAGCAGTTCTTC.